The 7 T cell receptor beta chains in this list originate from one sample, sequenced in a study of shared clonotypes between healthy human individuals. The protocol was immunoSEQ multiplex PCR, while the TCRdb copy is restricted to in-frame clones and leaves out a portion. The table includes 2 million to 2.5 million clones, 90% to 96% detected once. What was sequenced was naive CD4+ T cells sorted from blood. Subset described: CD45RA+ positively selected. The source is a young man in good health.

The CDR3 reads CSVVLAGGPNEQFF. The CDR3 DNA reads as TGCAGCGTTGTTCTAGCGGGAGGGCCGAATGAGCAGTTCTTC. V gene TRBV29-1 combines with J gene TRBJ2-1; TRBD2 aligns across 12 bases. The V and J ends lost 4 bases and 7 bases, in that order; junction bases with no gene match: 5. The CDR3 runs to 14 residues. CDR1 is SQVTM, CDR2 ANQGSEA, per germline.

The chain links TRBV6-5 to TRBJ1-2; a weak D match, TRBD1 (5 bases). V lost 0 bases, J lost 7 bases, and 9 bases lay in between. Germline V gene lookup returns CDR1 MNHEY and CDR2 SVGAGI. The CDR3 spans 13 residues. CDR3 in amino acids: CASSYSAGSGYTF. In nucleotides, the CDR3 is TGTGCCAGCAGTTACTCGGCAGGGTCTGGCTACACCTTC.

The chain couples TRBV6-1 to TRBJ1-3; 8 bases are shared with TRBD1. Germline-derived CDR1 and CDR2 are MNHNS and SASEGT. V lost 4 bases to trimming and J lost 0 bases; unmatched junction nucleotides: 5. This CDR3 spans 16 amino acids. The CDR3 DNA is TGTGCCAGCAGTGCCGAGACAGGGGTCTCTGGAAACACCATATATTTT. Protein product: CASSAETGVSGNTIYF.

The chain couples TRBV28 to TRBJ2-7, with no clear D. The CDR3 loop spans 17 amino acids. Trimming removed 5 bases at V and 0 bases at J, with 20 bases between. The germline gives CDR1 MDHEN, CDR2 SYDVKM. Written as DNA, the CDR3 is TGTGCCAGCAGTCCCTCCACAATGGGGTCGAGCTCCTACGAGCAGTACTTC. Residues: CASSPSTMGSSSYEQYF.

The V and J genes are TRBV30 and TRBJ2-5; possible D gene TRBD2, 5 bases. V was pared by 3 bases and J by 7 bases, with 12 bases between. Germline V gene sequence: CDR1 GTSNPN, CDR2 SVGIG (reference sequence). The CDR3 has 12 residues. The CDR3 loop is CAWRTGNGTQYF. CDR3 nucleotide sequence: TGTGCCTGGAGAACGGGGAATGGGACCCAGTACTTC.

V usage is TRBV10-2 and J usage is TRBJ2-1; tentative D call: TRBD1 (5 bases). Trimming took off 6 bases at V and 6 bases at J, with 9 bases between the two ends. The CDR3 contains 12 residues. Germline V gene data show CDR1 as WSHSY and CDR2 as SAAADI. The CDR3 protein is CASSRDLNEQFF. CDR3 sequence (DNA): TGCGCCAGCAGCAGGGATCTCAATGAGCAGTTCTTC.

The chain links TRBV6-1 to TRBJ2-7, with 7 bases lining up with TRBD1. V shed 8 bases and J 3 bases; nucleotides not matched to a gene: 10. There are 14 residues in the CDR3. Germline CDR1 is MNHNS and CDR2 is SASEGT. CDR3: CASSTGQLIYEQYF. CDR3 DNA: TGTGCCAGCTCTACGGGACAGCTCATCTACGAGCAGTACTTC.